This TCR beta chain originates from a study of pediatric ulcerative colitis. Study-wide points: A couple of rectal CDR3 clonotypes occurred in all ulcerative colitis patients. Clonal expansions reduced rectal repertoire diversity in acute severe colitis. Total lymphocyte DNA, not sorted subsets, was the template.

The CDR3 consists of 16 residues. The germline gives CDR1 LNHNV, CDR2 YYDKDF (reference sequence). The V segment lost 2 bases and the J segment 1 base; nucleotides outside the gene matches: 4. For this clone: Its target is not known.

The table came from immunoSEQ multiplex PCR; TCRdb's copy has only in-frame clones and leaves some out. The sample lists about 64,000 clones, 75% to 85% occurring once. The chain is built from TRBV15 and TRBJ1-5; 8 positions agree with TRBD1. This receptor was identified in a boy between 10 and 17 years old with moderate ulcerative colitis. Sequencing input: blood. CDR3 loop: CATSRPGGGSNQPQHF. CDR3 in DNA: TGTGCCACCAGCAGACCAGGGGGCGGAAGCAATCAGCCCCAGCATTTT.